This T cell receptor beta chain was recovered during a study of cytomegalovirus exposure and HLA in healthy donors. With 60 Vbeta and 13 Jbeta primers, the PCR was carried out. The data were produced by immunoSEQ multiplex PCR, yet TCRdb's version contains in-frame clones alone and is incomplete. The sample has about 190,000 clones; 75% to 85% are singletons. Concerning this clone itself: What it recognizes is unknown.

CDR1 is LNHDA, CDR2 SQIVND, per germline (reference sequence). With V trimmed by 5 bases and J by 1 base, 4 bases remained unmatched. The length of the CDR3 is 14 residues. Whole-study results and caveats: No immune exposure information besides CMV serostatus was available. Among the most significant clusters, several appeared linked to common viral pathogens in a later analysis.

This TCR was sampled from a young woman in good health and CMV-seronegative. Sequenced sample: PBMCs. This chain uses TRBV19 with TRBJ2-7; 8 bases are shared with TRBD2. Written as DNA, the CDR3 is TGTGCCAGTAGTCTGCGCGGGAGGTCCTACGAGCAGTACTTC. It codes for CASSLRGRSYEQYF.